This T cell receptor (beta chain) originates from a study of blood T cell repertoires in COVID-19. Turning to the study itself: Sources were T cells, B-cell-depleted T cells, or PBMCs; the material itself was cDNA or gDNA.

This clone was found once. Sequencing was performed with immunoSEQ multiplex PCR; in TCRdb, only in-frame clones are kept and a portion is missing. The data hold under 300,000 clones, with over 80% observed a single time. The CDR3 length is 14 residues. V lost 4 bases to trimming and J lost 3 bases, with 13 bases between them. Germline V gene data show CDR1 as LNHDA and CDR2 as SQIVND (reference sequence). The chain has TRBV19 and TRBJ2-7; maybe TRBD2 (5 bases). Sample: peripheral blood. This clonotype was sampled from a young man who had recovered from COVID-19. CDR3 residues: CASSTAGRIYEQYF. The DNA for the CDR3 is TGTGCCAGTAGTACCGCGGGCCGCATCTACGAGCAGTACTTC.